This entry concerns a single T cell receptor (beta chain). These data come from a study of blood T cell repertoires in COVID-19. Study information: Material from acute and convalescent COVID-19 was sourced from the United States, Italy and Spain. From T cells, B-cell-depleted T cells, or PBMCs came the material, which was cDNA or gDNA.

The authors' processing: Amplified reference gene primers provided the basis for estimating nucleated cell counts. Assay: immunoSEQ multiplex PCR; the TCRdb copy retains only in-frame clones and omits some. Clone size and V and J calls were adopted from that table, with D and trimming inferred from the DNA. The table has around 110,000 clones, about nine tenths seen once. J gave up 2 bases and V 8 bases, and 5 bases lay outside the gene matches. Per the germline V gene, CDR1 is SEHNR and CDR2 is FQNEAQ (reference sequence). The CDR3 is made up of 14 amino acids. The source is a human donor with active COVID-19. The donor label of this sample is uncertain. This chain connects TRBV7-9 to TRBJ1-3; 8 bases map to TRBD1. The sample was peripheral blood. The CDR3 DNA follows: TGTGCCAGCGACGACAGGGGAACTGGAAACACCATATATTTT. Translation: CASDDRGTGNTIYF.